Shown below are 8 T cell receptor beta chains from a single sample sequenced in a study of blood T cells in healthy people across ages. With a J-beta primer mix and a sample-barcoded 5' primer, a second PCR ran about 7 to 12 cycles. MiXCR was run by TCRdb on the 5' RACE reads, yielding one entry per CDR3 protein. The repertoire has 1.8 million or so distinct CDR3 sequences, about two fifths of them found once; the top ten carry approximately 22%. Sequencing was performed on blood. These receptors were collected from a human donor in good health.

The gene calls are TRBV7-2 and TRBJ1-2; D not certain. Germline CDR1 and CDR2: SGHTA and FQGNSA. With 1 base removed from V and 8 bases from J, the gap between germline ends came to 11 bases. CDR3 length: 13 residues. CDR3 nucleotide sequence: TGTGCCAGCAGCTTAGTTTTGCGTAGGGGCTACACCTTC. As protein: CASSLVLRRGYTF.

The rearrangement joins TRBV28 to TRBJ2-7, with 8 bases fitting TRBD1. Germline loops: CDR1 MDHEN, CDR2 SYDVKM. There are 12 residues in the CDR3. The J segment lost 5 bases and the V segment lost 8 bases, leaving 5 bases of the junction unmatched. CDR3 region: CASLDRVNEQYF. The CDR3 DNA is TGTGCCAGCCTGGACAGGGTTAACGAGCAGTACTTC.

V and J are TRBV6-2 or TRBV6-3 and TRBJ2-1; D possibly uses TRBD1 or TRBD2 (5 bases each). The V gene lost 2 bases and the J gene lost 11 bases, with 25 bases spanning the gap. The V gene's germline CDR1 is MNHEY and CDR2 SVGEGT. The CDR3 runs 17 residues. CDR3 in DNA: TGTGCCAGCAGTTACACCGGAACAGGTCCGGGGAGCAGAAAGCAGTTCTTC. Protein product: CASSYTGTGPGSRKQFF.

V usage is TRBV11-1 and J usage is TRBJ2-6, with 8 bases fitting TRBD1. Germline assignment: CDR1 SGHAT and CDR2 FQDESV (reference sequence). The CDR3 has 18 amino acids. Trimming cost V 5 bases and J 1 base; bases outside gene matches: 10. As DNA, the CDR3 is TGTGCCAGCAGCCCCCATCCAGGGGGCGCTTCTGGGGCCAACGTCCTGACTTTC. It codes for CASSPHPGGASGANVLTF.

This clonotype was seen a handful of times. The chain couples TRBV29-1 to TRBJ2-7, with 8 bases identical to TRBD1. The CDR3 has 15 residues. J was trimmed by 0 bases and V by 3 bases; bases with no gene match: 7. Germline V gene lookup returns CDR1 SQVTM and CDR2 ANQGSEA. CDR3 coding DNA: TGCAGCGTTGAGTCAGGGGGCTATCTCTCCTACGAGCAGTACTTC. As protein: CSVESGGYLSYEQYF.

The J gene is TRBJ1-1, the V gene TRBV20-1; D uncertain. This CDR3 is built from 12 residues. Trimming stripped 6 bases from V and 7 bases from J, with 15 bases between. Germline CDR1 DFQATT, CDR2 SNEGSKA (reference sequence). Written as DNA, the CDR3 is TGCAGTGCGGTGCGGGAGACAATTGAAGCTTTCTTT. Translating it yields CSAVRETIEAFF.

The V call is TRBV19, the J call TRBJ2-7; D gene ambiguous. The CDR3 runs 15 residues. The germline V gene encodes CDR1 LNHDA and CDR2 SQIVND (reference sequence). V was shortened by 6 bases and J by 0 bases, with 15 bases between the two germline ends. CDR3 sequence (DNA): TGTGCCAGTAGCAACGACAATTATGGCTCCTACGAGCAGTACTTC. The encoded protein is CASSNDNYGSYEQYF.

The chain links TRBV20-1 to TRBJ2-5, with 7 positions matching TRBD1. Trimming cost V 5 bases and J 2 bases; bases outside gene matches: 11. The CDR3 covers 15 residues. Germline V gives CDR1 DFQATT, CDR2 SNEGSKA (reference sequence). CDR3 region: CSARPRDRLQETQYF. The CDR3 DNA is TGCAGTGCTCGACCCCGGGACAGATTACAAGAGACCCAGTACTTC.